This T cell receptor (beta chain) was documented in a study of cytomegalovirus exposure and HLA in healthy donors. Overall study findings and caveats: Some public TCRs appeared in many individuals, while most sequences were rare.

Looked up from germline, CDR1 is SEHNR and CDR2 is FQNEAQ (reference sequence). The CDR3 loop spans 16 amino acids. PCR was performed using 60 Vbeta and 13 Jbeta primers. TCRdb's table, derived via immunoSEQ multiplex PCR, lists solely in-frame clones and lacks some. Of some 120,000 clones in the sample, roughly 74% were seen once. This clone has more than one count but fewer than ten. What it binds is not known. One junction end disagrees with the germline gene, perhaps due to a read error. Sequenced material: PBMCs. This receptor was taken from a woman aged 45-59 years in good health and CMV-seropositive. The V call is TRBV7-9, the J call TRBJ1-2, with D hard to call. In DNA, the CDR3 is TGTTCCAGCAGCCCCGCCAGAGGAAATGGAATCTATGGCTACACCTTC. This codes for CSSSPARGNGIYGYTF.